The 27 T cell receptor beta chains below were found in one sample sequenced in a study of blood T cell repertoires in COVID-19. Only in-frame clones appear in the TCRdb table, and some are missing; sequencing was by immunoSEQ multiplex PCR. The repertoire includes about 240,000 clones, 75% to 90% of them detected once, and 2.5% to 3.5% sits in the top ten. Sequencing was done on a sample of PBMCs or T cells enriched from blood (not recorded which). These receptors were obtained from a woman aged 40 to 50 with acute COVID-19.

V is TRBV13 and J is TRBJ2-3, with D uncertain. This CDR3 contains 11 residues. CDR1 is PRHDT and CDR2 is FYEKMQ in the germline V gene (reference sequence). V was pared by 5 bases and J by 6 bases, with 6 bases between. The CDR3 here is CASSPRDTQYF. The CDR3, as DNA: TGTGCCAGCAGCCCCCGGGATACGCAGTATTTT.

The V call is TRBV24-1, the J call TRBJ2-5, with 8 nucleotides matching TRBD1. The CDR3 consists of 16 residues. Germline V CDR1 and CDR2: KGHDR, SFDVKD. With V trimmed by 1 base and J by 4 bases, 7 bases remained unmatched. CDR3 sequence: CATSDLGDRGRETQYF. CDR3 coding DNA: TGTGCCACCAGTGATTTAGGAGACAGGGGTAGAGAGACCCAGTACTTC.

V and J are TRBV6-5 and TRBJ2-6; a weak D match, TRBD2 (5 bases). With 8 bases removed from V and 4 bases from J, the gap between germline ends came to 12 bases. CDR1 is MNHEY and CDR2 is SVGAGI in the germline V gene. This CDR3 is built from 14 residues. This chain's CDR3 is CASSSGFGANVLTF. The CDR3 DNA reads as TGTGCCAGCTCATCGGGGTTCGGGGCCAACGTCCTGACTTTC.

The J gene is TRBJ2-1, the V gene TRBV29-1; 8 nucleotides match TRBD2. The CDR3 totals 14 residues. Trimming took 7 bases from V and 9 from J; bases not matched to a gene: 14. Germline CDR1 reads SQVTM; CDR2 reads ANQGSEA. The CDR3 DNA sequence: TGCAGCGGGGGACTCAGAGCGGGAGACAGTGAGCAGTTCTTC. It yields the protein CSGGLRAGDSEQFF.

The rearrangement uses TRBV11-2 and TRBJ2-3; 9 bases are shared with TRBD2. CDR1 is SGHAT, CDR2 FQNNGV, per germline. The CDR3 is made up of 17 amino acids. The J segment lost 5 bases and the V segment lost 0 bases, leaving 9 bases of the junction unmatched. The CDR3 here is CASSLERGGRGRDTQYF. The CDR3 DNA sequence: TGTGCCAGCAGCTTAGAAAGAGGCGGGAGGGGAAGAGATACGCAGTATTTT.

The V and J genes are TRBV20-1 and TRBJ2-2; D might be TRBD2 (6 bases). V was pared by 3 bases and J by 1 base, with 12 bases between. The CDR3 contains 15 residues. Germline-derived CDR1 and CDR2 are DFQATT and SNEGSKA (reference sequence). CDR3 nucleotide sequence: TGCAGTGCTAGTTTTAGCGGCCTGAACACCGGGGAGCTGTTTTTT. It is translated as CSASFSGLNTGELFF.

The rearrangement joins TRBV19 to TRBJ1-1; weak D call: TRBD1 (5 bases). The CDR3 totals 15 residues. The germline CDR1 and CDR2 sequences are LNHDA and SQIVND (reference sequence). V was shortened by 3 bases and J by 0 bases, with 11 bases between the two germline ends. The CDR3 sequence is CASSIVGLMNTEAFF. The CDR3 DNA reads as TGTGCCAGTAGTATTGTGGGGCTCATGAACACTGAAGCTTTCTTT.

This clone was picked up many times. Other DNA sequences in the same sample also yield this CDR3. The chain employs TRBV11-2 and TRBJ2-3; no clear D. The V gene's germline CDR1 is SGHAT and CDR2 FQNNGV. The CDR3 has 17 amino acids. The V and J ends lost 5 bases and 2 bases respectively, with 20 bases between them. CDR3 loop: CASSPHARGTYTDTQYF. The CDR3 DNA is TGTGCCAGCAGCCCCCATGCACGCGGAACTTACACAGATACGCAGTATTTT.

This clone came up a few times. The chain uses TRBV3-1 (or the pseudogene TRBV3-2) and TRBJ2-1, with TRBD2 as a possible D gene (5 bases). Germline CDR1 reads LGHDT; CDR2 reads YNNKEL (reference sequence). V was clipped by 4 bases and J by 13 bases, with 17 bases between them. This CDR3 is built from 13 residues. The CDR3 bases are TGTGCCAGCAGCCGCCTGACATCGGGGTCACAGTTCTTC. Translation gives CASSRLTSGSQFF.

This clone showed up just once. This sequence joins TRBV29-1 and TRBJ2-1; 7 nucleotides line up with TRBD1. J was trimmed by 8 bases and V by 7 bases; bases with no gene match: 5. Germline CDR1 reads SQVTM; CDR2 reads ANQGSEA. This CDR3 has 11 amino acids. Here the CDR3 DNA reads TGCAGCGCCAGGACAGGCGATGAGCAGTTCTTC. It translates to CSARTGDEQFF.

The chain uses TRBV21-1 and TRBJ2-1; the D segment call TRBD1 is taken from the table without a DNA check. TRBV21-1 is given as a pseudogene. The CDR3 loop spans 13 amino acids. In nucleotides, the CDR3 is TGTGCCAGCGGACGACAGCTACACAATGAGCAGTTCTTC. It codes for CASGRQLHNEQFF.

This chain connects TRBV7-2 to TRBJ2-1, with 7 nucleotides matching TRBD2. Trimming cost V 3 bases and J 3 bases; bases outside gene matches: 5. Germline V gene lookup returns CDR1 SGHTA and CDR2 FQGNSA. This CDR3 spans 15 amino acids. CDR3 sequence (DNA): TGTGCCAGCAGCTTCACTGGGGGGGTCTACAATGAGCAGTTCTTC. It yields the protein CASSFTGGVYNEQFF.

The rearrangement links TRBV30 to TRBJ2-6; D gene uncertain. Trimming stripped 4 bases from V and 2 bases from J, with 12 bases between. The CDR3 covers 15 residues. The germline CDR1 and CDR2 sequences are GTSNPN and SVGIG (reference sequence). DNA of the CDR3: TGTGCCTGGATAGTTAAAAGTCCTGGGGCCAACGTCCTGACTTTC. Encoded protein: CAWIVKSPGANVLTF. The entire variable domain, with the rest obtained from reference TRBV30 and TRBJ2-6, is as follows: SQTIHQWPATLVQPVGSPLSLECTVEGTSNPNLYWYRQAAGRGLQLLFYSVGIGQISSEVPQNLSASRPQDRQFILSSKKLLLSDSGFYLCAWIVKSPGANVLTFGAGSRLTVL.

The chain couples TRBV5-1 to TRBJ2-3, with 7 bases lining up with TRBD1. The germline gives CDR1 SGHRS, CDR2 YFSETQ. The CDR3 is 14 amino acids. V lost 4 bases and J lost 2; bases outside the gene matches: 4. In DNA form, the CDR3 reads TGCGCCAGCAGCATCGGGACAGCCACAGATACGCAGTATTTT. Its protein product is CASSIGTATDTQYF.

The J gene is TRBJ1-1, the V gene TRBV11-3, with D perhaps matching TRBD1 (5 bases). This CDR3 comprises 16 residues. Germline CDR1 and CDR2: SGHNT and YENEEA. V lost 1 base and J lost 0, with 12 bases in between. The CDR3 here is CASSLGGSYMNTEAFF. The CDR3 coding sequence is TGTGCCAGCAGCTTAGGGGGCAGCTACATGAACACTGAAGCTTTCTTT. Full variable domain (rest looked up from reference TRBV11-3 and TRBJ1-1): EAGVVQSPRYKIIEKKQPVAFWCNPISGHNTLYWYLQNLGQGPELLIRYENEEAVDDSQLPKDRFSAERLKGVDSTLKIQPAELGDSAVYLCASSLGGSYMNTEAFFGQGTRLTVV.

The V gene is TRBV28, the J gene TRBJ2-2, with 10 bases aligning to TRBD2. Germline CDR1 MDHEN, CDR2 SYDVKM. Trimming took 5 bases from V and 3 from J; bases not matched to a gene: 6. The CDR3 is 16 amino acids. DNA of the CDR3: TGTGCCAGCAGTAAGAGCGGGAGGGTCGACACCGGGGAGCTGTTTTTT. Translation: CASSKSGRVDTGELFF. Complete variable domain (other parts from reference TRBV28 and TRBJ2-2): DVKVTQSSRYLVKRTGEKVFLECVQDMDHENMFWYRQDPGLGLRLIYFSYDVKMKEKGDIPEGYSVSREKKERFSLILESASTNQTSMYLCASSKSGRVDTGELFFGEGSRLTVL.

The rearrangement joins TRBV19 to TRBJ2-5, with D tentatively TRBD2 (5 bases). In germline, CDR1 is LNHDA, CDR2 SQIVND (reference sequence). This CDR3 has 14 amino acids. Between the trimmed V and J ends, which lost 6 bases and 2 bases, there was a span of 13 bases. CDR3 sequence reads: CASSRNRGQETQYF. CDR3 DNA sequence: TGTGCCAGTAGCCGAAACCGGGGACAAGAGACCCAGTACTTC.

The chain employs TRBV11-3 and TRBJ1-2, with 8 bases that match TRBD1. CDR1 is SGHNT and CDR2 is YENEEA in the germline V gene. V was clipped by 0 bases and J by 2 bases; unmatched bases: 5. The CDR3 extends over 16 amino acids. The CDR3, as DNA: TGTGCCAGCAGCTTAGAGGGCAGGACAGGGAACTATGGCTACACCTTC. Translation gives CASSLEGRTGNYGYTF.

This clone was seen a single time. The chain has TRBV19 and TRBJ1-1; no reliable D call. The germline CDR1 and CDR2 sequences are LNHDA and SQIVND (reference sequence). V was clipped by 8 bases and J by 1 base, with 17 bases between them. The length of the CDR3 is 15 residues. The CDR3 nucleotides read TGTGCCAGTTCCTCCCCGTGGAGGGAGAACACTGAAGCTTTCTTT. Translating gives CASSSPWRENTEAFF.

This sequence joins TRBV19 and TRBJ2-3; 11 bases map to TRBD2. The CDR3 consists of 15 residues. With V trimmed by 5 bases and J by 4 bases, 5 bases remained unmatched. The germline V gene has CDR1 LNHDA and CDR2 SQIVND (reference sequence). For the CDR3, the DNA is TGTGCCAGTAGTGATAGCGGGAGGGCCCCAGATACGCAGTATTTT. Its protein product is CASSDSGRAPDTQYF.

This clone came up once. The chain joins TRBV27 to TRBJ2-7, with 10 bases lining up with TRBD1. The CDR3 is 15 residues long. The ends lost 2 bases at V and 4 bases at J; junction bases unmatched: 5. Germline values: CDR1 MNHEY, CDR2 SMNVEV (reference sequence). The CDR3 region has the DNA TGTGCCAGCAGTTTAAGGAGGACAGGGGGGTACGAGCAGTACTTC. Its translation is CASSLRRTGGYEQYF.

The chain uses TRBV9 and TRBJ2-2, with 12 bases identical to TRBD2. Germline V gives CDR1 SGDLS, CDR2 YYNGEE. CDR3 length: 17 amino acids. The V gene end was trimmed by 3 bases and the J gene end by 6 bases; junction bases not matched to a gene: 9. This CDR3 is CASSGRLAGDMAGELFF. The CDR3 bases are TGTGCCAGCAGCGGCCGACTAGCGGGAGATATGGCCGGGGAGCTGTTTTTT.

The V call is TRBV19, the J call TRBJ2-2, with 9 bases aligning to TRBD2. The CDR3 consists of 16 residues. Losses at the gene ends were 2 bases for V and 7 bases for J; bases not matched to a gene: 8. CDR1 is LNHDA and CDR2 is SQIVND in the germline V gene (reference sequence). CDR3 bases: TGTGCCAGTAGTATAACGGCGGGAGGGAAAGGCGGGGAGCTGTTTTTT. It translates to CASSITAGGKGGELFF.

The chain has TRBV19 and TRBJ2-1; D may be TRBD2 (5 bases). Germline V CDR1 and CDR2: LNHDA, SQIVND (reference sequence). The CDR3 runs to 13 residues. The ends were cut back, 6 bases at V and 4 bases at J, with 10 bases in the middle. This CDR3 reads CASRSGGYNEQFF. The CDR3 nucleotides read TGTGCCAGTAGGAGCGGCGGATACAATGAGCAGTTCTTC.

This rearrangement joins TRBV6-5 to TRBJ2-7; a possible D gene is TRBD1 (5 bases). V was trimmed by 6 bases and J by 1 base, leaving 16 bases between them. The CDR3 is made up of 15 amino acids. CDR1 and CDR2 (germline): MNHEY, SVGAGI. This chain's CDR3 is CASSPPGRVSYEQYF. The CDR3 nucleotides read TGTGCCAGCAGCCCCCCCGGCAGGGTTTCCTACGAGCAGTACTTC.

This chain uses TRBV24-1 with TRBJ2-2; 8 bases map to TRBD1. The V gene end was trimmed by 1 base and the J gene end by 1 base; junction bases not matched to a gene: 4. Germline CDR1 reads KGHDR; CDR2 reads SFDVKD. The CDR3 runs 17 residues. This chain's CDR3 is CATSDFPGTGNTGELFF. The DNA for the CDR3 is TGTGCCACCAGTGATTTTCCGGGGACAGGGAACACCGGGGAGCTGTTTTTT.

V usage is TRBV4-2 and J usage is TRBJ2-1; 8 bases fit TRBD2. Per the germline V gene, CDR1 is LGHNA and CDR2 is YNFKEQ. The CDR3 runs to 17 residues. V shed 4 bases and J 6 bases; nucleotides not matched to a gene: 14. This CDR3 is CASSLRGVGLETNEQFF. Here the CDR3 DNA reads TGTGCCAGCAGCCTTAGAGGGGTGGGACTAGAAACCAATGAGCAGTTCTTC.